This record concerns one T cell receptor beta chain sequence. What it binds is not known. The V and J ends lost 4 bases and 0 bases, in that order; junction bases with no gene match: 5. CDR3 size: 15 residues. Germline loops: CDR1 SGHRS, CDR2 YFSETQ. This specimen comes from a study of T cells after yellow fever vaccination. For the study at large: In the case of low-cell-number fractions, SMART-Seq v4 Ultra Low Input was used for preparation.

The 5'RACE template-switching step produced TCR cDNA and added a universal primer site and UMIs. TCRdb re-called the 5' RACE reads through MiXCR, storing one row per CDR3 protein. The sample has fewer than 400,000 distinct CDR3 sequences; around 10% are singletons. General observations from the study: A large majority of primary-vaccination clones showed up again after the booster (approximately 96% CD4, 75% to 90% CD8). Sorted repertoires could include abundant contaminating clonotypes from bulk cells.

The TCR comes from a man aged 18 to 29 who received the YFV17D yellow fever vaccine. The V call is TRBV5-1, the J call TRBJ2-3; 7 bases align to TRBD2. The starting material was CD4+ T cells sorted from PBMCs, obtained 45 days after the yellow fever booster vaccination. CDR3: CASSHNSGSTDTQYF. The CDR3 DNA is TGCGCCAGCAGCCACAATAGCGGGAGCACAGATACGCAGTATTTT.